This T cell receptor beta chain was documented in a study of CD8 T cells in ankylosing spondylitis. Overall study findings and caveats: The study identified a TCR beta motif of under ten highly homologous variants that appeared characteristic of ankylosing spondylitis blood. Earlier literature documents some of the motif variants in reactive arthritis synovial fluid and blood.

TCRdb redid the calling of the 5' RACE reads with MiXCR, one entry per CDR3 protein. Of about 800,000 distinct CDR3 sequences in the sample, 10% to 15% were seen once. As to this clonotype: Its antigen is not identified.

Trimming at V came to 6 bases and at J to 2 bases, leaving 8 bases not matched to a gene. The CDR3 runs to 16 residues. From germline, CDR1 is MNHNS and CDR2 SASEGT. The V and J genes are TRBV6-1 and TRBJ2-5; 11 bases are shared with TRBD1. The source material was blood, either unsorted or a sorted T cell fraction (not recorded which). The sequence came from a male donor with ankylosing spondylitis. The CDR3 DNA sequence: TGTGCCAGCAGCCGTTGGACAGGGGGCAAACAAGAGACCCAGTACTTC. Translating it yields CASSRWTGGKQETQYF.